This T cell receptor (beta chain) was sequenced during a study of cytomegalovirus exposure and HLA in healthy donors. Looking at the study overall: Earlier findings included more than 95 million unique TCR beta sequences obtained from about 179 million T cells. Regarding the study as a whole: Several of the most significant clusters appeared, in a later analysis, to be linked to common viral pathogens. Presence/absence analyses assumed roughly uniform sequencing depth across donors, which may not hold.

The primer mix had 60 Vbeta and 13 Jbeta primers. The protocol was immunoSEQ multiplex PCR, while the TCRdb copy is restricted to in-frame clones and leaves out a portion. The sample consists of about 160,000 clones, 80% to 85% of them appearing once. Looked up from germline, CDR1 is KGHSH and CDR2 is LQKENI. The CDR3 totals 16 residues. The ends lost 1 base at V and 0 bases at J; junction bases unmatched: 1. Regarding this clone: Its antigen remains unidentified.

This TCR was recovered from a male donor in good health and CMV-seropositive. The V call is TRBV18, the J call TRBJ2-5; 11 nucleotides match TRBD2. The specimen sequenced was PBMCs. The CDR3 sequence: CASSPLAGGYQETQYF. CDR3 sequence (DNA): TGTGCCAGCTCACCACTAGCGGGAGGGTACCAAGAGACCCAGTACTTC.